What follows describes a single T cell receptor beta chain. This CDR3 has 14 amino acids. Per the germline V gene, CDR1 is SEHNR and CDR2 is FQNEAQ (reference sequence). V shed 8 bases and J shed 0 bases, with 8 bases lying between them. Investigators isolated RNA and reverse transcribed it into cDNA to act as the sequencing template. TCRdb's copy holds only in-frame clones and misses some; the assay was immunoSEQ multiplex PCR. The sample records under 300,000 clones, around three fifths being singletons. Treatment given: oral pan-JAK inhibitor, 5-10 mg twice daily. The sample is drawn from a study of CD8+ T cells in alopecia areata.

This rearrangement joins TRBV7-9 to TRBJ2-6, with D hard to call. This specimen consisted of CD4+ T cells sorted from blood, obtained at roughly week 53, from a patient treated with tofacitinib. The sequence derives from a human donor with alopecia areata. The CDR3 DNA follows: TGTGCCAGCGCCTCCTACTCTGGGGCCAACGTCCTGACTTTC. It yields the protein CASASYSGANVLTF.